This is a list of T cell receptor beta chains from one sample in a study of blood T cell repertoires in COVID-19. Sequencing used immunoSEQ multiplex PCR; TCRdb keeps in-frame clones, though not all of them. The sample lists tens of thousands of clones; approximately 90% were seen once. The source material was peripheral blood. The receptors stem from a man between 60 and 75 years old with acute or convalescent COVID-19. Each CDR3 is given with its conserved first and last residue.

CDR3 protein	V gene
CASSQAGRGPKQYF	TRBV14
CASSQHPAVEAFF	TRBV3-1/TRBV3-2
CASSSPGRAREQYF	TRBV6-2/TRBV6-3
CASSRKTGEHSGANVLTF	TRBV21-1
CASSLTTGSSSEKLFF	TRBV19
CASRTDGENTEAFF	TRBV5-5
CASSRSGSSSYNEQFF	TRBV6-2/TRBV6-3
CAWRAQGGGGYTF	TRBV30
CATSTTGMGNQPQHF	TRBV15
CASSLVPREQFF	TRBV14
CASSLGRDYEQYF	TRBV5-1
CASGGGYEQYF	TRBV2
CASRPGLAFSEQYF	TRBV5-1
CAISESIRQGNEQFF	TRBV10-3
CASSWIRQPHTIYF	TRBV11-2
CASKVGTPSTDTQYF	TRBV19
CASSQDPGRPNYGYTF	TRBV4-3